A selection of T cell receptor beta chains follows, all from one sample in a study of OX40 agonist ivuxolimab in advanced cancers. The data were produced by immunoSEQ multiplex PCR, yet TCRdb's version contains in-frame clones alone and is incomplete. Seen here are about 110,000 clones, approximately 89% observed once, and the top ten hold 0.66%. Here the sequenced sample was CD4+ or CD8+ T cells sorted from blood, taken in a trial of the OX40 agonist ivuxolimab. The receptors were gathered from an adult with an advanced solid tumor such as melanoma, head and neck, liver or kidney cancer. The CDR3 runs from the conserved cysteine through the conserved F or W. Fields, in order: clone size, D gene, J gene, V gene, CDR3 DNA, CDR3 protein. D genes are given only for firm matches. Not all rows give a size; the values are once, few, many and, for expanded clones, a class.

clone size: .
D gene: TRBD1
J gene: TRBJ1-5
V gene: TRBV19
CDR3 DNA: TGTGCCAGTAGCCACACGACAGGGTTTCAAGGATATCAGCCCCAGCATTTT
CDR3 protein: CASSHTTGFQGYQPQHF

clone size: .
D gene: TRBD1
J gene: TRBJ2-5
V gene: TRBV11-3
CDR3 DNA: TGTGCCAGCAGCTTAGATGGGACAGGGGGAAGGGAGACCCAGTACTTC
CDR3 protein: CASSLDGTGGRETQYF

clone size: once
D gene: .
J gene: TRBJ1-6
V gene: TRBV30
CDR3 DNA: TGTGCCTGGAGTGATCAGGGCGGCTCACCCCTCCACTTT
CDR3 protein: CAWSDQGGSPLHF

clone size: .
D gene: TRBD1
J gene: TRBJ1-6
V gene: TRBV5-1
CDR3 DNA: TGCGCCAGCAGCTTGGACAGGGGCGGGAATTCACCCCTCCACTTT
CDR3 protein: CASSLDRGGNSPLHF

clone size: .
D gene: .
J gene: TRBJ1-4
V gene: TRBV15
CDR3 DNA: TGTGCCACCAGCGGGGGCCTCGGGACGGTGCGGGAAAAACTGTTTTTT
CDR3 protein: CATSGGLGTVREKLFF

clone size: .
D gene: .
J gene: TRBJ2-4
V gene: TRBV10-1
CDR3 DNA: TGCGCCAGCAGTGACAACTACCTAAACATTCAGTACTTC
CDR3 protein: CASSDNYLNIQYF

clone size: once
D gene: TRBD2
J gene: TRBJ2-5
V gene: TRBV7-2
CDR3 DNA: TGTGCCAGCAGCTTAGGGTTTGGCGGGAGTATAGGCGAGACCCAGTACTTC
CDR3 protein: CASSLGFGGSIGETQYF

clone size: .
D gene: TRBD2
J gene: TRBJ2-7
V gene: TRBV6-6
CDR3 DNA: TGTGCCAGCAGCCTCCTAGCGGGGGTGTCCTACGAGCAGTACTTC
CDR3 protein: CASSLLAGVSYEQYF

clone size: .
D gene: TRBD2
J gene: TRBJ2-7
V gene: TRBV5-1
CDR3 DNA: TGCGCCAGCAGCTTGGAGGGCGGGAGGATTTTCTACGAGCAGTACTTC
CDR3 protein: CASSLEGGRIFYEQYF

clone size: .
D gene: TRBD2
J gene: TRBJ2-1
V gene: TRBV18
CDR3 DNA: TGTGCCAGCTCACCGAGTGGACTAGCGGGATTTAATGAGCAGTTCTTC
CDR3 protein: CASSPSGLAGFNEQFF

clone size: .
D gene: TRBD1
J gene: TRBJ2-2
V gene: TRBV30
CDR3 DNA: TGTGCCTCCAGACCGGGACAGGGGCTAACCGGGGAGCTGTTTTTT
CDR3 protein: CASRPGQGLTGELFF

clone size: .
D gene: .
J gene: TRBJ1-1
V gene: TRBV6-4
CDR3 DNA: TGTGCCAGCAGGGAACAGGTGTTGGAGAACACTGAAGCTTTCTTT
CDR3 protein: CASREQVLENTEAFF

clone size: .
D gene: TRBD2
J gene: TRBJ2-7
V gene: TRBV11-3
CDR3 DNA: TGTGCCAGCAGTAAAGGACTAGCGGGCGTGAACGAGCAGTACTTC
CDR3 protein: CASSKGLAGVNEQYF

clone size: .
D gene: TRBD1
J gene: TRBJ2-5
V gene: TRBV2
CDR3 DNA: TGTGCCAGCAAAACAGGGGGCTGGGAGACCCAGTACTTC
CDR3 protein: CASKTGGWETQYF

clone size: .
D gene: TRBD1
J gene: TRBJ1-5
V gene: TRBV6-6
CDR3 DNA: TGTGCCAGCAGTACAGGGGATTGGGAGCCCCAGCATTTT
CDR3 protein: CASSTGDWEPQHF

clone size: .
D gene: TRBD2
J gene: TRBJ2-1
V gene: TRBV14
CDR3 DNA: TGTGCCAGCAGCCGTACTAGCGGGGGGCGCAATGAGCAGTTCTTC
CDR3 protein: CASSRTSGGRNEQFF

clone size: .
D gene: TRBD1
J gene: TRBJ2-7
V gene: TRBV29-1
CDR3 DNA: TGCAGCGTTACTGCCGGGACAGGTGGGCGCGAGCAGTACTTC
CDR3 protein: CSVTAGTGGREQYF

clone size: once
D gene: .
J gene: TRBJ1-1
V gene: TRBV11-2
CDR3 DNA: TGTGCCAGCACCCCCCGGGGGGACACTGAAGCTTTCTTT
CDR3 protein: CASTPRGDTEAFF

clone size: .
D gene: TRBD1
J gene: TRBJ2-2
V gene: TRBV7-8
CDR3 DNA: TGTGCCAGCAGCCTCCGGGACAGGGCCTATAGCGGGGAGCTGTTTTTT
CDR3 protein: CASSLRDRAYSGELFF

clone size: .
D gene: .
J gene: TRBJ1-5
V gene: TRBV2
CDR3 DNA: TGTGCCAGCAGTGGCGGGAAGGGGTATCAGCCCCAGCATTTT
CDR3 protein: CASSGGKGYQPQHF

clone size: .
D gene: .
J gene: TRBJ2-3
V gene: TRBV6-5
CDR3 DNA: TGTGCCAGCAGGAACAGGGCGGTCACAGATACGCAGTATTTT
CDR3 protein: CASRNRAVTDTQYF

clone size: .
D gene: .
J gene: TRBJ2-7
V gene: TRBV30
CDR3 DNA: TGTGCCTGGAGTACGGGACGGACCTACTACGAGCAGTACTTC
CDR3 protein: CAWSTGRTYYEQYF

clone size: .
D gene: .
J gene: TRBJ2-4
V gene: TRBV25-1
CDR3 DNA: TGTGCCAGCAGTGAATCGGCCAGAGGAAACATTCAGTACTTC
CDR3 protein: CASSESARGNIQYF

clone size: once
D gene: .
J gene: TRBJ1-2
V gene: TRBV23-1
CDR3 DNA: TGCGCCAGCAGTTCCCCCCACCCCTGGAGCTACACCTTC
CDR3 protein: CASSSPHPWSYTF

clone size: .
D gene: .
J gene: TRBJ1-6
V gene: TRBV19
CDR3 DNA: TGTGCCAGTAGTCGGACAGACTCCTATAATTCACCCCTCCACTTT
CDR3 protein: CASSRTDSYNSPLHF

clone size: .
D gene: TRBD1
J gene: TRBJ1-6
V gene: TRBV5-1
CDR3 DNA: TGCGCCAGCAGCTTAACAGGGGAAAGTTGGAATTCACCCCTCCACTTT
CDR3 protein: CASSLTGESWNSPLHF

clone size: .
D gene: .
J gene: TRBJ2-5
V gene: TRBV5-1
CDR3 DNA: TGCGCCAGCCGGATCCTTGACAGGAGAGAGACCCAGTACTTC
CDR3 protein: CASRILDRRETQYF

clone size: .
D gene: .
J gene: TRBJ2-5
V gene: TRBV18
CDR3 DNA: TGTGCCAGCTCACCCCCAAAGGGCGGGTATAAAGAGACCCAGTACTTC
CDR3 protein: CASSPPKGGYKETQYF

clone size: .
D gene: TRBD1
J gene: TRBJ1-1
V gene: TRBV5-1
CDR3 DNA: TGCGCCAGCAGCTCTCCGGACAGGGGTCCTGAAGCTTTCTTT
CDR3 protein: CASSSPDRGPEAFF

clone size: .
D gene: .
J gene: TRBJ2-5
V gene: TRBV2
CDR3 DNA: TGTGCCAGCAGGGGGACCGCCGCGGAGACCCAGTACTTC
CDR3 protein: CASRGTAAETQYF

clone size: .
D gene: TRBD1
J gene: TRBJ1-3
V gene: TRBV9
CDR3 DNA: TGTGCCAGCAGCGTAAGACAGGGGGCTGGAAACACCATATATTTT
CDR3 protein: CASSVRQGAGNTIYF

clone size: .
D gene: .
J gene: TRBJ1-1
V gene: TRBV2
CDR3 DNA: TGTGCCAGCAGCGTCGGGTGGGGGGCTTTCTTT
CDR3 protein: CASSVGWGAFF

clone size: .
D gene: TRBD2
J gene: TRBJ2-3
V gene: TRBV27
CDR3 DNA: TGTGCCAGCAGTTTATCGATTGGGACTAGCGGGCGCCTCACGGATACGCAGTATTTT
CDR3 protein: CASSLSIGTSGRLTDTQYF

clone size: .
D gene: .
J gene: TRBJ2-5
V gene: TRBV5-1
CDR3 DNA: TGCGCCAGCAGCTTGAGCGGGTCGCCGAACTTC
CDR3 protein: CASSLSGSPNF